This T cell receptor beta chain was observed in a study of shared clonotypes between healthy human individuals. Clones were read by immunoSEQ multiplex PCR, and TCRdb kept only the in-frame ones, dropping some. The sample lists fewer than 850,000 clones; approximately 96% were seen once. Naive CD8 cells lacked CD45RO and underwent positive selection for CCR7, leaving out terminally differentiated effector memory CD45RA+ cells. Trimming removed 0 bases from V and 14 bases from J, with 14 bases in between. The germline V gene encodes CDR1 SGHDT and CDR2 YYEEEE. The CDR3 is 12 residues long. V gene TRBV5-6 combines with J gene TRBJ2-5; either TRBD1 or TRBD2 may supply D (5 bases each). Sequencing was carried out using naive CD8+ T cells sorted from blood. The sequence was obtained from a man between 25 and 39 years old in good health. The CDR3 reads CASSLGAGTEYF. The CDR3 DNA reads TGTGCCAGCAGCTTGGGGGCAGGGACGGAATACTTC. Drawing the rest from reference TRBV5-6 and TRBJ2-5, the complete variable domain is DAGVTQSPTHLIKTRGQQVTLRCSPKSGHDTVSWYQQALGQGPQFIFQYYEEEERQRGNFPDRFSGHQFPNYSSELNVNALLLGDSALYLCASSLGAGTEYFGPGTRLLVL.